Shown below are 11 T cell receptor beta chains from a single sample sequenced in a study of tumor and adjacent non-tumor tissue in lung cancer. No cell sorting was done before RNA was extracted from the tissue. The normal lung tissue was taken more than 3 cm from the tumor edge. The library came from three nested PCR rounds adapted from ARM-PCR protocols. TCRdb redid the calling of the multiplex PCR reads with MiXCR, one entry per CDR3 protein. The sample contains under 75,000 distinct CDR3 sequences, 55% to 70% of which appear only once. What was sequenced was distant non-tumor lung tissue. The origin of the receptors is a woman between 45 and 60 years old with non-small cell lung cancer.

In this sample, this clonotype turned up once. One end of the junction varies from germline; a read error may be responsible. V gene TRBV28 combines with J gene TRBJ1-1, with D possibly matching TRBD1 (6 bases). CDR1 is MDHEN, CDR2 SYDVKM, per germline. The CDR3 covers 13 residues. The DNA of the CDR3 is TGTGTCAGCAGTTTAAGGGGGGTTACTGAAGCTTTCTTT. Its protein product is CVSSLRGVTEAFF.

About this clonotype itself: One base away lies a much larger clone, so this may be a sequencing read error. The conserved final phenylalanine or tryptophan is absent from the CDR3, which likely points to a read error. The chain links TRBV20-1 to TRBJ1-2; D unresolved. The germline gives CDR1 DFQATT, CDR2 SNEGSKA (reference sequence). V was pared by 1 base and J by 7 bases, with 7 bases between. The CDR3 sequence is 11 residues long. CDR3 protein: CSARVGPGYTI. In nucleotides, the CDR3 is TGCAGTGCTAGAGTCGGACCTGGCTACACCATC.

This chain links TRBV29-1 with TRBJ2-3; TRBD2 agrees at 9 bases. Germline CDR1 and CDR2: SQVTM and ANQGSEA. With 7 bases clipped from V and 3 bases from J, the junction kept 17 bases outside the gene matches. The CDR3 has 17 amino acids. CDR3 nucleotides: TGCAGCGCTGCTTCTCGAGGGACTAGCATAGATACAGATACGCAGTATTTT. Encoded protein: CSAASRGTSIDTDTQYF.

As concerns this clonotype: Here the CDR3 omits its conserved ending phenylalanine or tryptophan, so a read error is the likely source. The CDR3 protein is CASSLPSIKEQFL. CDR3 coding DNA: TGTGCCAGCAGCCTCCCGTCTATTAAAGAGCAGTTCTTA. The rearrangement uses TRBV11-2 and TRBJ2-1; D is undetermined. The germline V gene encodes CDR1 SGHAT and CDR2 FQNNGV. Trimming stripped 5 bases from V and 10 bases from J, with 15 bases between. The CDR3 runs 13 residues.

The CDR3 spells CASSLRAKETEYF. CDR3 DNA sequence: TGTGCCAGCAGTTTAAGGGCAAAAGAGACCGAATACTTC. The J gene is TRBJ2-5, the V gene TRBV12-3 or TRBV12-4, with D hard to call. V lost 2 bases and J 14 bases, leaving 18 bases between the germline ends. The CDR3 has 13 amino acids.

A word on this clonotype: At one end, the junction sequence differs from germline, possibly due to a read error. This chain uses TRBV6-5 with TRBJ1-1; D uncertain. Per the germline V gene, CDR1 is MNHEY and CDR2 is SVGAGI. The CDR3 spans 14 residues. The CDR3 reads CTSSTHEINTEAFF. The DNA for the CDR3 is TGTACCAGCAGCACACACGAAATAAACACTGAAGCTTTCTTT.

Points on this clonotype: At one end the junction does not follow the germline gene, possibly because of a read error. The CDR3, as DNA: TGTGCCAGCAGCATACGACAGGGGAGAGATACGCACTATTTT. It specifies CASSIRQGRDTHYF. The V gene is TRBV12-3 or TRBV12-4, the J gene TRBJ2-3; 8 positions match TRBD1. The CDR3 consists of 14 residues.

Regarding this clonotype: The junction does not match germline at one end; this may be a read error. The chain carries TRBV4-2 and TRBJ1-6, with D possibly being TRBD1 (6 bases). This CDR3 is 16 amino acids long. The V gene's germline CDR1 is LGHNA and CDR2 YNFKEQ. Written as DNA, the CDR3 is TGTGCCAGCAGTCAAGTACACGGACAGTTTAATTCACCCCTCCACTTT. Amino acid sequence: CASSQVHGQFNSPLHF.

Notes on this clonotype: This could be a read error, since a much larger clone is one nucleotide away. J is TRBJ2-7 and V is TRBV20-1; D call uncertain. V lost 0 bases and J 7 bases, leaving 16 bases between the germline ends. CDR3 length: 14 residues. The V gene's germline CDR1 is DFQATT and CDR2 SNEGSKA (reference sequence). The CDR3 reads CSARESLGVGEQYF. The DNA for the CDR3 is TGCAGTGCTAGAGAGTCACTGGGCGTGGGGGAGCAGTACTTC.

As to this clonotype: The junction departs from germline at one end; a sequencing error may be responsible. The chain couples TRBV11-2 to TRBJ2-1; 7 bases are a match to TRBD2. Looked up from germline, CDR1 is SGHAT and CDR2 is FQNNGV. The CDR3 sequence is 19 residues long. The CDR3 loop reads CASSSPPGRVNAGVDERFF. CDR3 in DNA: TGTGCCAGCAGCTCCCCCCCAGGGAGGGTAAACGCGGGAGTCGATGAGCGGTTCTTC. Variable domain in full (rest from reference TRBV11-2 and TRBJ2-1): EAGVAQSPRYKIIEKRQSVAFWCNPISGHATLYWYQQILGQGPKLLIQFQNNGVVDDSQLPKDRFSAERLKGVDSTLKIQPAKLEDSAVYLCASSSPPGRVNAGVDERFFGPGTRLTVL.

Concerning this clonotype itself: A junction boundary mismatches the germline segment, possibly from a read error. V usage is TRBV20-1 and J usage is TRBJ2-7, with D unclear. The CDR3 is 14 amino acids. Germline-derived CDR1 and CDR2 are DFQATT and SNEGSKA (reference sequence). CDR3 DNA: TGCAATGCTCTCATTAGTGGGCGCTCCTACGAGCAGTACTTC. Residues: CNALISGRSYEQYF.